This T cell receptor (beta chain) is from a study of shared clonotypes between healthy human individuals. TCRdb's table, derived via immunoSEQ multiplex PCR, lists solely in-frame clones and lacks some. The sample consists of millions of clones, about 94% of them appearing once. Study-wide results and limits: The researchers took only blood, and tissue repertoires probably look different.

CD45RO-negative CD8 cells positively selected for CCR7 made up the naive population, which excluded terminally differentiated effector memory CD45RA+ cells. Per germline, CDR1 MNHEY and CDR2 SMNVEV (reference sequence). Trimming stripped 2 bases from V and 0 bases from J, with 8 bases between. The CDR3 runs to 16 residues. On this clone itself: Its antigen remains unidentified.

This TCR was sampled from a man aged 18 to 30 in good health. The chain employs TRBV27 and TRBJ2-6; D uncertain. Material for sequencing was naive CD8+ T cells sorted from blood. CDR3 region: CASSLTSPSGANVLTF. Written as DNA, the CDR3 is TGTGCCAGCAGTTTAACGTCACCCTCTGGGGCCAACGTCCTGACTTTC.